This T cell receptor (beta chain) was captured in a study of low-dose radiotherapy and immunotherapy resistance in tumors. Looking at the study overall: Treatment of Cohort 1 consisted of 0.5 Gy per fraction every 2 weeks, adding up to 6.5 Gy. Patients took aspirin 300 mg by mouth once daily. This continued for four cycles, starting on cycle 1 day 1. Patients were treated with intravenous nivolumab at 240 mg every two weeks and were also dosed with ipilimumab at 1 mg/kg every six weeks.

This clonotype was observed many times. Germline lookup yields CDR1 SGHTA and CDR2 FQGTGA. V was shortened by 2 bases and J by 6 bases, with 12 bases between the two germline ends. CDR3 length: 14 amino acids. Stated time point: after trial treatment. The treatment was: LDRT plus nivolumab, ipilimumab, low-dose cyclophosphamide and aspirin (RACIN trial). TRAV- and TRBV-specific primers, spanning alpha and beta chains, primed first-strand cDNA. The authors amplified TCRs for 15 to 25 PCR cycles with a constant-region primer and a V-primer adapter. TCRdb re-called the reads with MiXCR, one entry per CDR3 protein. The sample includes some 94,000 distinct CDR3 sequences, 20% to 25% of them seen just once.

The TCR comes from a female donor with ovarian cancer. V is TRBV7-3 and J is TRBJ2-3; unclear D gene. The material sequenced was PBMCs, taken after low-dose radiotherapy plus immunotherapy. The CDR3 protein is CASSLSRAPDTQYF. CDR3 bases: TGTGCCAGCAGCTTATCTAGGGCGCCGGATACGCAGTATTTT.